This TCR beta chain was sequenced during a study of PD-L1 blockade in urothelial cancer. Findings and caveats of the study: Expansion of tumor-associated blood clones at 3 weeks was greater in durable-benefit patients.

Time point noted: peripheral blood 6 weeks after treatment start. This clone was detected a few times. Its antigen is unidentified. Generated by immunoSEQ multiplex PCR, the TCRdb table keeps only in-frame clones and is missing some. The sample has about 120,000 clones, roughly 91% seen once. V shed 6 bases and J shed 3 bases, with 6 bases lying between them. This CDR3 has 11 amino acids. Germline CDR1 is MDHEN and CDR2 is SYDVKM. This TCR was sampled from a man between 60 and 70 years old with urothelial cancer. Sample: PBMCs, taken around atezolizumab (anti-PD-L1) treatment. The V gene is TRBV28, the J gene TRBJ2-7; no definite D call. The CDR3 DNA sequence: TGTGCCAGCAGCCTGTTCTACGAGCAGTACTTC. This sequence encodes CASSLFYEQYF.